This is a list of T cell receptor beta chains from one sample in a study of cytomegalovirus exposure and HLA in healthy donors. Measured with immunoSEQ multiplex PCR; TCRdb has only the in-frame clones, and not every one. Altogether 150,000 or so clones are present, approximately 82% being singletons, with the ten largest covering approximately 10%. The sample consisted of PBMCs. Receptors were obtained from a man younger than 35 in good health and CMV-seropositive. The CDR3 runs from the conserved cysteine through the conserved F or W. The D gene is left open where the match is weak. Clone size is shown for a subset of rows, as once, few, many or a class of expanded clone.

j_call clone_size v_call d_call cdr3_nt cdr3_aa
TRBJ1-1 NA TRBV5-1 NA TGCGCCAGCAGTTACCTAAGGGGGAACTCTGAAGCTTTCTTT CASSYLRGNSEAFF
TRBJ2-3 NA TRBV4-1 NA TGCGCCAGCAGCCAAGATCGGCTAGCGACCAGCACAGATACGCAGTATTTT CASSQDRLATSTDTQYF
TRBJ1-1 few TRBV6-6 TRBD1 TGTGCCAGCACCCCCGGACAGGGTGGAACTGAAGCTTTCTTT CASTPGQGGTEAFF
TRBJ2-7 once TRBV5-4 TRBD2 TGTGCCAGCAGCTTATCGCGGGAGTTAGGCTACGAGCAGTACTTC CASSLSRELGYEQYF
TRBJ1-1 NA TRBV28 NA TGTGCCAGCGGAGGTCGACCTACTGAAGCTTTCTTT CASGGRPTEAFF
TRBJ2-1 few TRBV7-3 TRBD1 TGTGCCAGCAGTCCGGACAGGGCCCTTTCCTACAATGAGCAGTTCTTC CASSPDRALSYNEQFF
TRBJ2-5 NA TRBV30 NA TGTGCCTGGAGTTTAGCGGCCCAAGAGACCCAGTACTTC CAWSLAAQETQYF
TRBJ2-1 NA TRBV10-3 NA TGTGCCATCAGTGAGTCGGAGAGCGATGAGCAGTTCTTC CAISESESDEQFF
TRBJ2-3 NA TRBV5-1 NA TGCGCCAGCAGAACTAGCACAGATACGCAGTATTTT CASRTSTDTQYF
TRBJ2-7 NA TRBV6-5 NA TGTGCCAGCAGTTATTTAGCGGCAGCTTCTCAGGAGCAGTACTTC CASSYLAAASQEQYF
TRBJ1-1 medium-sized TRBV7-9 NA TGTTCCAGCAGCCTAATAAACACTGAAGCTTTCTTT CSSSLINTEAFF
TRBJ1-5 few TRBV18 NA TGTGCCAGCTCAGAGGCGGGAAGGCTAAGCAATCAGCCCCAGCATTTT CASSEAGRLSNQPQHF
TRBJ2-7 few TRBV9 TRBD1 TGTGCCAGCAGCGTAGAGGGGTCAGGGGGCTACGAGCAGTACTTC CASSVEGSGGYEQYF
TRBJ1-5 NA TRBV15 TRBD1 TGTGCCACCAGCACCTACCCACAGGGGAACAATCAGCCCCAGCATTTT CATSTYPQGNNQPQHF
TRBJ2-7 NA TRBV2 NA TGTGCCAGCAGTGACAGGGTTTCAAACTCCTACGAGCAGTACTTC CASSDRVSNSYEQYF
TRBJ2-7 few TRBV20-1 TRBD1 TGCAGTGCTCAAGGACAGGGTGAGCAGTACTTC CSAQGQGEQYF
TRBJ2-3 NA TRBV27 NA TGTGCCAGCAGTTACCGCGCTGGCACAGATACGCAGTATTTT CASSYRAGTDTQYF
TRBJ2-3 NA TRBV4-2 TRBD2 TGTGCCAGCAGCCAAGTGACGGGAGGGTCAAAAGATACGCAGTATTTT CASSQVTGGSKDTQYF
TRBJ1-1 NA TRBV7-2 NA TGTGCGAGCACCACGGGGGGGAACACTGAAGCTTTCTTT CASTTGGNTEAFF
TRBJ2-2 NA TRBV29-1 TRBD1 TGCAGCGTTGAGTCTCGGACAGGGTCCACCGGGGAGCTGTTTTTT CSVESRTGSTGELFF
TRBJ2-5 NA TRBV2 TRBD2 TGTGCCAGCAGGGAAGGGACTAGCGGGAGGGCCGGGGAGACCCAGTACTTC CASREGTSGRAGETQYF
TRBJ2-7 NA TRBV28 NA TGTGCCAGCAGTCCCCAAATGGACTGGCCCTACGAGCAGTACTTC CASSPQMDWPYEQYF
TRBJ2-2 few TRBV2 NA TGTGCCAGCAGGGGGCCGAACACCGGGGAGCTGTTTTTT CASRGPNTGELFF
TRBJ2-3 NA TRBV7-9 NA TGTGCCAGCAGCTTAGAGCCAGATACGCAGTATTTT CASSLEPDTQYF
TRBJ1-3 NA TRBV5-4 NA TGTGCCAGCAGCTTGGATGTTTTCAGCTCTGGAAACACCATATATTTT CASSLDVFSSGNTIYF
TRBJ1-5 NA TRBV7-3 NA TGTGCCAGCAGCTCCGACATCAATCAGCCCCAGCATTTT CASSSDINQPQHF
TRBJ2-3 few TRBV7-5 NA TGTGTCAGAAGCACCTCTAGGACTAGCGGGAGCACAGATACGCAGTATTTT CVRSTSRTSGSTDTQYF
TRBJ1-5 NA TRBV4-2 NA TGTGCCAGCAGCCAAGATCTGTCAGGAAATCAGCCCCAGCATTTT CASSQDLSGNQPQHF
TRBJ1-1 few TRBV7-6 NA TGTGCCAGCAGCTTAGGCCCCCCGGGGTCGCGAGCTTTCTTT CASSLGPPGSRAFF
TRBJ2-7 NA TRBV14 NA TGTGCCAGCAAGGATTCAGCAGGGACATTATTATCATTC CASKDSAGTLLSF
TRBJ2-7 NA TRBV27 NA TGTGCCAGCAGTTTCGGGCAGGGGTCCGCCTACGAGCAGTACTTC CASSFGQGSAYEQYF
TRBJ2-4 NA TRBV28 TRBD1 TGTGCCAGCAATAGGGACAGACTACTAGCCAAAAACATTCAGTACTTC CASNRDRLLAKNIQYF
TRBJ2-7 NA TRBV6-5 TRBD2 TGTGCCAGCACCCGGGCGGGAGGCCGGTACGAACAGTACTTC CASTRAGGRYEQYF
TRBJ2-7 NA TRBV4-1 TRBD1 TGCGCCAGCAGCTGGACAGGGGGCACTTCCTACGAGCAGTACTTC CASSWTGGTSYEQYF
TRBJ2-1 few TRBV9 TRBD2 TGTGCCAGCACCATTAGCGGGGCCGAGTACAATGAGCAGTTCTTC CASTISGAEYNEQFF
TRBJ2-7 NA TRBV25-1 NA TGTGCCAGCAGTGACGCGGACTACGAGCAGTACTTC CASSDADYEQYF
TRBJ2-1 NA TRBV28 TRBD1 TGTGCCAGCCGCGGGACAGGGGGCAATGAGCAGTTCTTC CASRGTGGNEQFF
TRBJ2-7 NA TRBV15 NA TGTGCCACCAGCAGAGATTGGGCTACCTACGAGCAGTACTTC CATSRDWATYEQYF
TRBJ2-1 few TRBV30 NA TGTGCCTGGACTGGCTTGAGCGGATCCTACAATGAGCAGTTCTTC CAWTGLSGSYNEQFF
TRBJ2-2 many TRBV7-9 NA TGTGCCAGCAGCAACCCCGACAGCACCGGGGAGCTGTTTTTT CASSNPDSTGELFF
TRBJ2-7 NA TRBV7-3 NA TGTGCCAGCAGCTTGGGACATTCGACTGGGCCGGGCGAGCAGTACTTC CASSLGHSTGPGEQYF
TRBJ1-1 NA TRBV7-9 NA TGTGCCAGCAGCTTAGAAGGAACAGTACGGAACACTGAAGCTTTCTTT CASSLEGTVRNTEAFF
TRBJ1-5 NA TRBV7-9 NA TGTGCCAGCAGCTTAGGTGGGGGGATAGATCAGCCCCAGCATTTT CASSLGGGIDQPQHF
TRBJ1-1 few TRBV5-6 NA TGTGCCAGCAGCTCAAGAGACAGTATGAACACTGAAGCTTTCTTT CASSSRDSMNTEAFF
TRBJ1-1 few TRBV27 NA TGTGCCAGCAGAGAAAATGGGTGGAGGGCTTTCTTT CASRENGWRAFF
TRBJ1-4 NA TRBV15 TRBD1 TGTGCCACCAGCAGACCAGGGGGGTATGAAAAACTGTTTTTT CATSRPGGYEKLFF
TRBJ1-2 NA TRBV7-9 TRBD1 TGTGCCAGCAGCTGGAGTGGGGGACAGAACTATGGCTACACCTTC CASSWSGGQNYGYTF
TRBJ2-2 once TRBV27 TRBD2 TGTGCCAGCAGTTTACCCGGGGGACTAGCGGGAGGAGGCGGGGAGCTGTTTTTT CASSLPGGLAGGGGELFF
TRBJ2-2 few TRBV28 TRBD2 TGTGCCAGCAGTAGACAAAGCGGGGAGAACACCGGGGAGCTGTTTTTT CASSRQSGENTGELFF
TRBJ2-3 NA TRBV27 TRBD2 TGTGCCAGCAGTTTATTTAGCGGGGCTAGCACAGATACGCAGTATTTT CASSLFSGASTDTQYF
TRBJ2-1 once TRBV6-5 TRBD2 TGTGCCAGCTCCAGGACTAGCTCGAGTCATGAGCAGTTCTTC CASSRTSSSHEQFF
TRBJ2-1 NA TRBV2 TRBD2 TGTGCCAGCAGTGGCGGGAGGGAGTACAATGAGCAGTTCTTC CASSGGREYNEQFF
TRBJ1-2 NA TRBV6-1 NA TGTGCCAGCAGTGATGCGGGCTTAGAGGGCTACACCTTC CASSDAGLEGYTF
TRBJ2-3 NA TRBV29-1 TRBD2 TGCAGCGCCGCACCTAGCGGGGCGCTCACAGATACGCAGTATTTT CSAAPSGALTDTQYF
TRBJ1-1 NA TRBV21-1 NA TGTGCCATCCGAGACCCGGGACAGGGGCGAAGAGCTTTCTTT CAIRDPGQGRRAFF
TRBJ1-4 NA TRBV27 NA TGTGCCAGCAGTCCCCACGGGGGTTACAAACTGTTTTTT CASSPHGGYKLFF
TRBJ2-1 NA TRBV6-6 TRBD2 TGTGCCAGCAGCCCGCCAACAGCGGGACTCTACAATGAGCAGTTCTTC CASSPPTAGLYNEQFF